This T cell receptor (beta chain) was recorded in a study of OX40 agonist ivuxolimab in advanced cancers. Study conclusions and caveats: At 0.1 to 3.0 mg/kg, clonal expansion of CD4+ and CD8+ blood T cells had occurred by week 6. CD8+ T cells averaged more expanded clones than CD4+.

Worth noting for this clone: Its target is not known.

Profiling relied on immunoSEQ multiplex PCR, and the TCRdb table lists in-frame clones only, not all of them. The data show over 55,000 clones, 85% to 90% seen once. The germline gives CDR1 SGHRS, CDR2 YFSETQ. V was clipped by 4 bases and J by 5 bases, with 15 bases between them. CDR3 length: 14 residues. The chain joins TRBV5-1 to TRBJ2-5; D is uncertain. The material sequenced was CD4+ or CD8+ T cells sorted from blood, taken in a trial of the OX40 agonist ivuxolimab. The source is an adult with an advanced solid tumor such as melanoma, head and neck, liver or kidney cancer. CDR3 DNA: TGCGCCAGCAGCCTGTTAATCCCCGCGGAGACCCAGTACTTC. Translating gives CASSLLIPAETQYF. The whole variable domain, remainder taken from reference TRBV5-1 and TRBJ2-5, is KAGVTQTPRYLIKTRGQQVTLSCSPISGHRSVSWYQQTPGQGLQFLFEYFSETQRNKGNFPGRFSGRQFSNSRSEMNVSTLELGDSALYLCASSLLIPAETQYFGPGTRLLVL.